Below, 30 T cell receptor beta chains from the same sample are listed, as sequenced in a study of molecular identifiers for immune sequencing clone quantification listed by TCRdb under 2018. The library was generated by PCR. The instrument given in TCRdb is Illumina MiSeq. TCRdb redid the processing of the public reads, applying fastp at Q25 and MiXCR, and retained in-frame beta chains. For every CDR3 protein sequence, its rows merge into one entry that carries the most common genes and DNA. Here the sample has some 41,000 distinct CDR3 sequences; approximately 17% occur a single time. The ten top clones hold more than 6% of the sample. Sequenced material: naive CD8+ T cells from blood, with Jurkat cell RNA spiked in. What this sample's cell subset or site label stands for: FACS-sorted CD8+CD4-CCR7+CD45RA+ naive T cells. The receptors originated from a human donor in good health. Some libraries in this study had Jurkat cell RNA spiked in.

Remarks on this clonotype: A single base is all that separates this from a far larger clone, so a read error is likely. The CDR3, as DNA: TGTGCCAGCAGTTGCGGCTATGAGCAGTTCTTC. Its protein is CASSCGYEQFF. The rearrangement uses TRBV6-2 or TRBV6-3 and TRBJ2-1; D is unresolved. Germline values: CDR1 MNHEY, CDR2 SVGEGT. There are 11 residues in the CDR3. The ends were cut back, 4 bases at V and 8 bases at J, with 6 bases in the middle.

This clonotype was counted at least ten times. The genes are TRBV7-9 and TRBJ2-1, with D possibly being TRBD2 (6 bases). Per germline, CDR1 SEHNR and CDR2 FQNEAQ (reference sequence). This CDR3 is built from 15 residues. V lost 4 bases and J 0 bases, leaving 10 bases between the germline ends. The CDR3 is CASSWDWSSYNEQFF. Written as DNA, the CDR3 is TGTGCCAGCAGCTGGGACTGGAGCTCCTACAATGAGCAGTTCTTC.

At least ten counts were recorded for this clonotype. V gene TRBV20-1 combines with J gene TRBJ2-7; D possibly corresponds to TRBD2 (5 bases). V lost 3 bases, J lost 0 bases, and 12 bases lay in between. The CDR3 contains 14 residues. CDR1 and CDR2 (germline): DFQATT, SNEGSKA (reference sequence). CDR3 loop: CSASGGPSSYEQYF. The CDR3 DNA is TGCAGTGCTAGCGGCGGGCCATCCTCCTACGAGCAGTACTTC.

This sequence joins TRBV10-3 and TRBJ2-1, with TRBD2 matching over 10 bases. Germline CDR1 ENHRY, CDR2 SYGVKD. This CDR3 is built from 14 residues. Trimming took 5 bases from V and 8 from J; bases not matched to a gene: 6. The CDR3 DNA sequence: TGTGCCATCAGTTCTAGCGGGAGACTTGATGAGCAGTTCTTC. This sequence encodes CAISSSGRLDEQFF.

This clonotype was found many times. The chain has TRBV29-1 and TRBJ1-1; D unclear. This CDR3 comprises 14 residues. CDR1 is SQVTM and CDR2 is ANQGSEA in the germline V gene. Trimming stripped 4 bases from V and 1 base from J, with 13 bases between. In DNA, the CDR3 is TGCAGCGTTGTTAGCGGGTTGGGGAACACTGAAGCTTTCTTT. It is translated as CSVVSGLGNTEAFF. Full variable domain (missing parts from reference TRBV29-1 and TRBJ1-1): SAVISQKPSRDICQRGTSLTIQCQVDSQVTMMFWYRQQPGQSLTLIATANQGSEATYESGFVIDKFPISRPNLTFSTLTVSNMSPEDSSIYLCSVVSGLGNTEAFFGQGTRLTVV.

This clonotype was seen ten or more times. The genes are TRBV12-3 or TRBV12-4 and TRBJ2-7; possibly TRBD1 for D (6 bases). V was shortened by 2 bases and J by 5 bases, with 10 bases between the two germline ends. The CDR3 covers 13 residues. This CDR3 reads CASSLIQGDEQYF. CDR3 nucleotides: TGTGCCAGCAGTTTAATACAGGGAGACGAGCAGTACTTC.

This clonotype was counted many times. At one of its ends the junction is not consistent with the germline gene, which may arise from a read error. The V gene is TRBV4-2, the J gene TRBJ2-7; D ambiguous. Germline CDR1 LGHNA, CDR2 YNFKEQ. This CDR3 is 13 amino acids long. In nucleotides, the CDR3 is TGTGCCAGTAGCCAATCAGTTCTCTACGAGCAGTACTTC. Residues: CASSQSVLYEQYF.

This clonotype was detected many times. The chain links TRBV10-3 to TRBJ2-7; D not certain. V was cut by 3 bases and J by 7 bases, with 16 bases left in between. The germline V gene encodes CDR1 ENHRY and CDR2 SYGVKD. The CDR3 sequence is 14 residues long. The CDR3 DNA reads as TGTGCCATCAGTGATATTTTCTCCCCCCAAGAGCAGTACTTC. Amino acids: CAISDIFSPQEQYF.

Comment on this clonotype: One base away lies a much larger clone, so this may be a sequencing read error. CDR3 sequence: CANSLYAELFF. CDR3 DNA: TGTGCCAACAGTTTATACGCGGAGCTGTTTTTT. The chain joins TRBV12-3 or TRBV12-4 to TRBJ2-2; no clear D. CDR3 length: 11 residues.

The chain uses TRBV14 and TRBJ2-2; 7 bases are shared with TRBD1. With 4 bases clipped from V and 4 bases from J, the junction kept 3 bases outside the gene matches. This CDR3 spans 14 amino acids. The germline V gene has CDR1 SGHDN and CDR2 FVKESK. CDR3 in amino acids: CASSRDRVTGELFF. CDR3 coding DNA: TGTGCCAGCAGCCGCGACAGGGTCACCGGGGAGCTGTTTTTT.

This sequence joins TRBV6-5 and TRBJ2-1; D not certain. The CDR3 runs to 13 residues. Trimming removed 3 bases at V and 5 bases at J, with 8 bases between. The germline gives CDR1 MNHEY, CDR2 SVGAGI. CDR3: CASSYTYDNEQFF. The DNA of the CDR3 is TGTGCCAGCAGTTATACTTATGACAATGAGCAGTTCTTC.

This clonotype was picked up many times. In DNA form, the CDR3 reads TGCGCCAGCAGCTTGGTTTCCGGGATCACTGAAGCTTTCTTT. Residues: CASSLVSGITEAFF. The rearrangement joins TRBV5-1 to TRBJ1-1; unclear D gene. CDR3 size: 14 residues. Germline loops: CDR1 SGHRS, CDR2 YFSETQ. V lost 0 bases to trimming and J lost 4 bases, with 10 bases between them.

Worth noting for this clonotype: This could be a read error, since a much larger clone is one nucleotide away. This chain connects TRBV6-2 or TRBV6-3 to TRBJ2-5; 10 bases agree with TRBD2. CDR1 and CDR2 (germline): MNHEY, SVGEGT. The CDR3 has 15 residues. The CDR3 here is CASSYPKTSGPSQHF. The CDR3 DNA is TGTGCCAGCAGTTACCCGAAGACTAGCGGGCCGTCCCAGCACTTC.

The genes are TRBV28 and TRBJ1-4, with a possible D match to TRBD1 (6 bases). CDR1 and CDR2 from the germline V gene are MDHEN and SYDVKM. The CDR3 length is 13 residues. V was shortened by 8 bases and J by 8 bases, with 15 bases between the two germline ends. DNA of the CDR3: TGTGCCAGCCTCTCCATCCAGGGGGAAAAACTGTTTTTT. Translation: CASLSIQGEKLFF.

This clonotype showed up many times. V and J are TRBV12-3 or TRBV12-4 and TRBJ2-2, with no clear D. CDR3 length equals 13 residues. The V end lost 7 bases, the J end lost 6 bases, and 12 bases lay between the germline ends. The DNA for the CDR3 is TGTGCCAGCACCCCAGGAGACGCCGGGGAGCTGTTTTTT. Translating it yields CASTPGDAGELFF.

The rearrangement joins TRBV19 to TRBJ2-7; 7 positions agree with TRBD2. CDR1 is LNHDA and CDR2 is SQIVND in the germline V gene (reference sequence). This CDR3 contains 15 residues. Trimming took 5 bases from V and 2 from J; bases not matched to a gene: 9. The CDR3 loop is CASSWGLRETYEQYF. CDR3 nucleotides: TGTGCCAGTAGTTGGGGCCTGCGGGAGACCTACGAGCAGTACTTC.

This clonotype showed up many times. The chain has TRBV28 and TRBJ2-1; D perhaps matches TRBD2 (6 bases). The CDR3 runs 16 residues. The V and J ends lost 1 base and 5 bases respectively, with 15 bases between them. CDR1 is MDHEN, CDR2 SYDVKM, per germline. The CDR3: CASSLLGGIRDNEQFF. Here the CDR3 DNA reads TGTGCCAGCAGTTTATTGGGCGGGATTAGGGACAATGAGCAGTTCTTC.

In the case of this clonotype: The germline gene is not matched at one end of the junction; a read error may be the cause. V is TRBV7-2 and J is TRBJ1-1, with D tentatively TRBD1 (6 bases). This CDR3 is 19 amino acids long. Germline V gene sequence: CDR1 SGHTA, CDR2 FQGNSA. CDR3 nucleotide sequence: TGCGCCAGCAGCTTAGAGGTTTGGGCAGGGGCCCCAGAGGGGACTGGAGCTTTCTTT. It is translated as CASSLEVWAGAPEGTGAFF.

This clonotype occurred a few times. J is TRBJ1-4 and V is TRBV7-8, with D perhaps matching TRBD1 (6 bases). This CDR3 comprises 16 residues. Germline CDR1 and CDR2: SGHVS and FQNEAQ. V dropped 5 bases and J dropped 6 bases, with 19 bases sitting between them. The CDR3 sequence is CASSDLTGIWYEKLFF. Here the CDR3 DNA reads TGTGCCAGCAGCGATCTAACAGGGATTTGGTATGAAAAACTGTTTTTT.

The sample holds many counts of this clonotype. The V and J genes are TRBV5-5 and TRBJ2-1; D uncertain. This CDR3 region has 13 residues. Between the trimmed V and J ends, which lost 1 base and 2 bases, there was a span of 4 bases. The germline V gene has CDR1 SGHKS and CDR2 YYEKEE (reference sequence). DNA for the CDR3: TGTGCCAGCAGCTTGCCTGCCTACAATGAGCAGTTCTTC. Translated: CASSLPAYNEQFF.

This chain joins TRBV5-4 and TRBJ1-5; D is unresolved. Trimming left V 0 bases short and J 6 bases short, with 4 bases between. The V gene's germline CDR1 is SGHNT and CDR2 YYREEE (reference sequence). This CDR3 contains 12 residues. In DNA form, the CDR3 reads TGTGCCAGCAGCTTGGAGGGTCAGCCCCAGCATTTT. Translating it yields CASSLEGQPQHF.

The table lists this clonotype with many counts. The gene calls are TRBV29-1 and TRBJ1-2; 9 nucleotides match TRBD1. Germline V gene sequence: CDR1 SQVTM, CDR2 ANQGSEA. The CDR3 totals 13 residues. The junction had 6 bases not matched to a gene; V was cut back by 6 bases and J by 4 bases. Here the CDR3 reads CSVPDRGFYGYTF. In DNA, the CDR3 is TGCAGCGTCCCCGACAGGGGGTTCTATGGCTACACCTTC.

This clonotype was found many times. This chain uses TRBV29-1 with TRBJ2-3, with TRBD2 matching 14 bases. J was trimmed by 3 bases and V by 1 base; bases with no gene match: 12. CDR3 size: 19 residues. Germline V gene data show CDR1 as SQVTM and CDR2 as ANQGSEA. CDR3 DNA: TGCAGCGTTGAAGGGCGGGGACTAGCGGGAGTTTGGCATACAGATACGCAGTATTTT. It translates to CSVEGRGLAGVWHTDTQYF.

This chain joins TRBV6-2 or TRBV6-3 and TRBJ2-3; D remains ambiguous. The germline gives CDR1 MNHEY, CDR2 SVGEGT. The V and J ends lost 5 bases and 6 bases respectively, with 9 bases between them. The CDR3 runs 12 residues. The CDR3 here is CASSEFGDTQYF. The CDR3 coding sequence is TGTGCCAGCAGTGAGTTTGGGGATACGCAGTATTTT.

Of note for this clonotype: Possible read error: a much larger clone is one base away. The chain is built from TRBV12-3 or TRBV12-4 and TRBJ2-1; D is unresolved. The CDR3 has 14 residues. DNA of the CDR3: TGTGCCGGCAGTTTCCCCGGGTCCGGCAATGAGCAGTTCTTC. Protein sequence: CAGSFPGSGNEQFF.

In its sample, this clonotype was seen many times. The chain is built from TRBV6-6 and TRBJ2-1; tentative D call: TRBD1 (6 bases). Trimming took 6 bases from V and 1 from J, leaving 13 bases between them. The germline gives CDR1 MNHNY, CDR2 SVGAGI (reference sequence). The CDR3 totals 15 residues. The CDR3 spells CASSPRQASYNEQFF. DNA for the CDR3: TGTGCCAGCAGCCCCCGACAGGCATCCTACAATGAGCAGTTCTTC.

This clonotype was detected a few times. The chain couples TRBV3-1 to TRBJ2-3, with D maybe TRBD2 (6 bases). The CDR3 extends over 13 amino acids. With 6 bases removed from V and 3 bases from J, the gap between germline ends came to 10 bases. Germline V gene sequence: CDR1 LGHDT, CDR2 YNNKEL (reference sequence). The CDR3 region is CASRRGYTDTQYF. CDR3 DNA sequence: TGTGCCAGCAGACGGGGGTATACAGATACGCAGTATTTT.

This clonotype has a handful of counts. The gene calls are TRBV12-5 and TRBJ2-1; 8 bases are a match to TRBD2. The V gene end was trimmed by 6 bases and the J gene end by 2 bases; junction bases not matched to a gene: 6. This CDR3 has 15 amino acids. Germline lookup yields CDR1 LGHNT and CDR2 FRNRAP. CDR3 amino acids: CASGETSETYNEQFF. The CDR3, as DNA: TGTGCTAGTGGGGAGACTAGCGAAACCTACAATGAGCAGTTCTTC.

This clonotype was counted ten times or more. This chain joins TRBV28 and TRBJ2-7; D gene ambiguous. Germline V lookup: CDR1 MDHEN, CDR2 SYDVKM. The CDR3 covers 10 residues. V lost 4 bases, J lost 3 bases, and 1 base lay in between. The CDR3 loop reads CASSYYEQYF. The CDR3 region has the DNA TGTGCCAGCAGTTACTACGAGCAGTACTTC. The whole variable domain, remainder taken from reference TRBV28 and TRBJ2-7, is DVKVTQSSRYLVKRTGEKVFLECVQDMDHENMFWYRQDPGLGLRLIYFSYDVKMKEKGDIPEGYSVSREKKERFSLILESASTNQTSMYLCASSYYEQYFGPGTRLTVT.

On this clonotype: No conserved phenylalanine or tryptophan ends this CDR3, so it is likely a read error. The gene calls are TRBV27 and TRBJ2-2, with D perhaps TRBD2 (5 bases). The CDR3 covers 12 residues. Trimming removed 8 bases from V and 6 bases from J, with 10 bases in between. Per germline, CDR1 MNHEY and CDR2 SMNVEV (reference sequence). CDR3 protein: CASCTSSGELFL. The CDR3 DNA sequence: TGTGCCAGCTGCACTAGTTCCGGGGAGCTGTTTCTT.